This passage covers 3 T cell receptor beta chains from one sample sequenced in a study of blood T cell repertoires in COVID-19. The method was immunoSEQ multiplex PCR; TCRdb's version includes in-frame clones alone and lacks a portion of them. The table has around 300,000 clones, nearly 90% seen once; the top ten hold 1.5% to 2%. Sequencing was performed on PBMCs or T cells enriched from blood (not recorded which). These receptors originate from a woman in her sixties or seventies who had recovered from COVID-19.

The rearrangement uses TRBV5-4 and TRBJ2-3; 11 bases fit TRBD2. The CDR3 is 15 amino acids. Germline values: CDR1 SGHNT, CDR2 YYREEE (reference sequence). V shed 0 bases, J shed 4 bases, and the junction held 1 base outside the gene matches. The CDR3 loop is CASSLGLAGSDTQYF. The CDR3 DNA reads as TGTGCCAGCAGCTTGGGACTAGCGGGGTCAGATACGCAGTATTTT.

This clone turned up a few times. The chain couples TRBV15 to TRBJ1-3, with D possibly matching TRBD1 (5 bases). This CDR3 is 18 amino acids long. Trimming took off 0 bases at V and 0 bases at J, with 15 bases between the two ends. Germline V gives CDR1 LNHNV, CDR2 YYDKDF (reference sequence). Here the CDR3 DNA reads TGTGCCACCAGCAGAGATCGTGGGGCGACCAGCTCTGGAAACACCATATATTTT. This sequence encodes CATSRDRGATSSGNTIYF.

The rearrangement uses TRBV18 and TRBJ1-1; 9 bases fit TRBD1. V lost 2 bases, J lost 5 bases, and 12 bases stayed unmatched. The V gene's germline CDR1 is KGHSH and CDR2 LQKENI. This CDR3 has 17 amino acids. The DNA of the CDR3 is TGTGCCAGCTCACCAGCTCTTAGGACAGGGGTTGGAACTGAAGCTTTCTTT. Translating it yields CASSPALRTGVGTEAFF.